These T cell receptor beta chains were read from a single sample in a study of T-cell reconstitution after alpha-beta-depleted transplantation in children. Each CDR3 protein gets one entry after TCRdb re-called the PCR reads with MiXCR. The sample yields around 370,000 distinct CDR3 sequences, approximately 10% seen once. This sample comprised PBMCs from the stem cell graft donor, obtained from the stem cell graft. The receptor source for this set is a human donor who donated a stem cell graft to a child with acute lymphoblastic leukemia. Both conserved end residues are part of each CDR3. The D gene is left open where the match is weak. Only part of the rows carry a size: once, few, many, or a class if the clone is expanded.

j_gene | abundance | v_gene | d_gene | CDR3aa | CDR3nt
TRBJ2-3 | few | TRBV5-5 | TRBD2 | CASSPTAGTSGEYF | TGTGCCAGCAGCCCCACCGCCGGGACTAGCGGGGAGTATTTT
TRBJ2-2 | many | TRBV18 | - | CASSPPGTGELFF | TGTGCCAGCTCACCACCAGGAACTGGGGAGCTGTTTTTT
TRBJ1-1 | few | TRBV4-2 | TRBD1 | CASSQDPQGALNTEAFF | TGTGCCAGCAGCCAAGATCCCCAGGGGGCGTTGAACACTGAAGCTTTCTTT
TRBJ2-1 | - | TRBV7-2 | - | CASSLMVGNEQFF | TGTGCCAGCAGCTTAATGGTTGGGAATGAGCAGTTCTTC
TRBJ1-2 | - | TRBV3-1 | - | CASSHRAYGYTF | TGTGCCAGCAGCCACAGAGCCTATGGCTACACCTTC
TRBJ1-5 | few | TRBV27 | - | CASRTDINQPQHF | TGTGCCAGCAGGACAGACATCAATCAGCCCCAGCATTTT
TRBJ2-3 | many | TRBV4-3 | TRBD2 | CASSQGHSSGMGTQYF | TGCGCCAGCAGCCAAGGGCACTCTAGCGGGATGGGTACGCAGTATTTT
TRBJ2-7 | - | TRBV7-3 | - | CASSLRPGSHEQYF | TGTGCCAGCAGCTTACGCCCAGGGTCCCACGAGCAGTACTTC
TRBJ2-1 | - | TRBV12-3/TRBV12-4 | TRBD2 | CASSQRLAGALDEQFF | TGTGCCAGCAGTCAGAGACTAGCGGGAGCATTGGATGAGCAGTTCTTC
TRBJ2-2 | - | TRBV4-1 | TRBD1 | CASSQWVSGQELTGELFF | TGCGCCAGCAGCCAATGGGTTTCGGGACAGGAGCTCACCGGGGAGCTGTTTTTT
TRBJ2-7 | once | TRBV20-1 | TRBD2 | CCARERAGASLYEQYF | TGCTGTGCTAGAGAAAGAGCGGGAGCTAGCCTCTACGAGCAGTACTTC
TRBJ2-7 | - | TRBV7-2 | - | CASSRRAGLEQYF | TGTGCCAGCAGCCGTCGGGCGGGGCTCGAGCAGTACTTC
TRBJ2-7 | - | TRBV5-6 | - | CASSSRSGAKGYEQYF | TGTGCCAGCAGCTCCCGAAGTGGAGCTAAGGGCTACGAGCAGTACTTC
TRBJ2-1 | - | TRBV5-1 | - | CASRSGTNEQFF | TGCGCCAGCAGATCAGGGACCAATGAGCAGTTCTTC
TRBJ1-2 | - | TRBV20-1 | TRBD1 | CSASGGRSYGYTF | TGCAGTGCATCAGGGGGCAGGAGCTATGGCTACACCTTC
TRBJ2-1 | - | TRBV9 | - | CASSGLQGNPYNEQFF | TGTGCCAGCAGCGGGTTACAGGGAAACCCCTACAATGAGCAGTTCTTC
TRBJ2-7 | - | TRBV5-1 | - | CASSLGDTSYEQYF | TGCGCCAGCAGCTTGGGAGACACCTCCTACGAGCAGTACTTC
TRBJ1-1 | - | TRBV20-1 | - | CSALPPGVGNTEAFF | TGCAGTGCTCTTCCCCCGGGAGTTGGGAACACTGAAGCTTTCTTT
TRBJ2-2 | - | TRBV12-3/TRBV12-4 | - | CASSFPGEALFF | TGTGCCAGCAGTTTTCCCGGGGAAGCGCTGTTTTTT
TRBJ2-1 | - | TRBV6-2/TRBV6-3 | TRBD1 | CASSDRDNEQFF | TGTGCCAGCAGTGACAGGGACAATGAGCAGTTCTTC
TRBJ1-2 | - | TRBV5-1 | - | CASSPWGPEGYTF | TGCGCCAGCAGCCCGTGGGGGCCGGAAGGCTACACCTTC
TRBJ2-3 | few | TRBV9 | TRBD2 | CASSTLSGLAFTDTQYF | TGTGCCAGCAGCACCCTCTCAGGACTAGCGTTCACAGATACGCAGTATTTT
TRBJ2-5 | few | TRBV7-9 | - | CASSFLAQPQETQYF | TGTGCCAGCAGCTTTCTGGCACAGCCACAAGAGACCCAGTACTTC
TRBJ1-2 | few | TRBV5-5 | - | CASSSLGGEVGYTF | TGTGCCAGCAGCTCACTGGGGGGGGAGGTTGGCTACACCTTC